This TCR beta chain was identified during a study of T cell responses to AZD1222 COVID-19 vaccine. The method was immunoSEQ multiplex PCR; TCRdb's version includes in-frame clones alone and lacks a portion of them. The sample holds about 130,000 clones, 80% to 90% seen once. This CDR3 spans 13 amino acids. CDR1 KGHDR and CDR2 SFDVKD come from the germline V gene. J was trimmed by 4 bases and V by 9 bases; bases with no gene match: 5. The study, taken as a whole, reports: The repertoires were collected only after the peak T cell response. A mostly white British donor set with more females was recruited, and clonal diversity was possibly underestimated.

As concerns this clone: Antigen specificity is unknown.

This TCR was recovered from an adult in good health. The sequences come from peripheral blood, collected on day 0 of AZD1222 vaccination. The chain is built from TRBV24-1 and TRBJ2-1; 7 nucleotides align to TRBD1. For the CDR3, the DNA is TGTGCCACCCAGAGACAGGGATACAATGAGCAGTTCTTC. It specifies CATQRQGYNEQFF.